The clone carrying this T cell receptor beta chain was counted a single time. The data were taken from a study of blood T cell repertoires in COVID-19. Looking at the study overall: Sources were T cells, B-cell-depleted T cells, or PBMCs; the material itself was cDNA or gDNA.

TCRdb's table, derived via immunoSEQ multiplex PCR, lists solely in-frame clones and lacks some. Among a few hundred thousand clones, around nine tenths were seen once, and the ten largest hold under 5%. Germline CDR1 and CDR2: SGHNT and YENEEA. J was trimmed by 9 bases and V by 4 bases; bases with no gene match: 5. The CDR3 sequence is 13 residues long. The specimen was peripheral blood. The clonotype comes from a woman aged 50 to 65 with active or convalescent COVID-19. This chain connects TRBV11-3 to TRBJ2-1; 8 nucleotides agree with TRBD2. The DNA for the CDR3 is TGTGCCAGCAGCTCGGGGGGGCTGCCTGAGCAGTTCTTC. Translation: CASSSGGLPEQFF.